This T cell receptor beta chain came from a study of OX40 agonist ivuxolimab in advanced cancers. For the wider study: The costimulatory receptor OX40 (CD134) was targeted by ivuxolimab, a fully human IgG2 agonistic monoclonal antibody. Intravenous ivuxolimab was administered to patients every 2 weeks at six dose levels: 0.01, 0.1, 0.3, 1.5, 3 and 10 mg/kg. Among the approximately 54 dose-escalation patients, approximately 20 had hepatocellular carcinoma, around 15 melanoma, 9 renal cell carcinoma and 9 head and neck cancer. A male proportion of almost 85% and a mean age of 60 years, ranging from about 20 to 79, were recorded for the dose-escalation cohort. Patients were allowed to have had prior anti-PD-1, anti-PD-L1 or anti-CTLA-4 therapy, and approximately 39% of the dose-escalation patients had been treated with checkpoint inhibitors. Partial responses occurred in three dose-escalation patients, of whom one had hepatocellular carcinoma and two had cutaneous melanoma. Peripheral TCRbeta sequencing aimed to test whether ivuxolimab altered TCR sequence diversity and caused clonal T-cell expansion. The monotherapy dose-escalation portion (N ≈ 52 patients) of the phase I ivuxolimab trial is reported in the paper. The paper as a whole reports these results and caveats: In the 0.1-3.0 mg/kg groups, partial responders had among the lowest normalized peripheral clonal expansion, particularly in CD8+ T cells. The antigen specificity of the clonally expanded peripheral T cells was not determined. After ivuxolimab, expanded clones were on average more numerous among CD8+ T cells than among CD4+ T cells. Clonal expansion of both CD4+ and CD8+ blood T cells was observed from baseline to week 6 at doses 0.1 to 3.0 mg/kg. Low levels of normalized T-cell clonal expansion were also shown by some nonresponding patients.

The trial excluded patients who had a history of autoimmune disease or were on systemic immunosuppression. Peripheral blood for TCR sequencing was collected from all dose cohorts at baseline, on cycle 4 day 1, and on cycle 7 day 1. The samples were taken from a phase I, first-in-human, multicenter, open-label dose-escalation trial of ivuxolimab. Adults with locally advanced or metastatic melanoma, renal cell carcinoma, hepatocellular carcinoma or head and neck squamous cell carcinoma were enrolled in the trial. Before TCR sequencing, CD4+ T cells and CD8+ T cells were sorted from peripheral blood as separate populations. Genomic DNA was isolated from the sorted cells so that the TCRbeta CDR3 region could be sequenced. The immunoSEQ Assay was used to sequence the TCRbeta CDR3 regions. Held by TCRdb, this immuneACCESS table contains in-frame sequences only and omits some clones. Under half of the omission traces to an unresolved V gene where checked; the cause of the rest is unknown. The table for this sample lists about 75,000 clones; about 85% of them were counted only once. About 8% of the sample lies in the top ten.

As for this clone: The antigen it binds to is not known. Base qualities are not recorded, but no much larger clone differs from it by a single base.

According to the germline V gene, CDR1 reads MNHEY and CDR2 reads SVGAGI. The junction carries 17 bases between V and J, which are trimmed by 7 bases and 7 bases respectively. The cysteine opens and the phenylalanine closes a CDR3 of 15 amino acids. Only the CDR3 DNA is retained, 45 bases long and in frame from the first base. The starting material was CD4+ or CD8+ T cells sorted from blood, obtained in a trial of the OX40 agonist ivuxolimab. This TCR derives from an adult with an advanced solid tumor such as melanoma, head and neck, liver or kidney cancer. The V and J segments used are TRBV6-5 and TRBJ1-6; the D segment could be TRBD1, given 5 matching bases. CDR3 loop: CASTPGAARNSPLHF. The bases read TGTGCCAGCACCCCTGGGGCCGCGAGGAATTCACCCCTCCACTTT.